Presented here are 13 T cell receptor beta chains from one specimen sequenced in a study of shared clonotypes between healthy human individuals. Using immunoSEQ multiplex PCR, the repertoire was profiled, and TCRdb retains in-frame clones only, with some absent. The sample shows 1 million to 1.3 million clones, 75% to 85% of them seen only once. Sequenced material: memory CD4+ T cells from PBMCs. Subset described: CD45RA-negative fraction. The receptors here all came from a man in his late teens or twenties in good health. Some clones in this sample may be carry-over from other donors' samples.

This clone was seen many times. The chain carries TRBV30 and TRBJ2-5, with 13 bases lining up with TRBD2. The CDR3 is 17 amino acids. J was trimmed by 3 bases and V by 0 bases; bases with no gene match: 7. Germline V CDR1 and CDR2: GTSNPN, SVGIG (reference sequence). CDR3: CAWSVRSGLAGKETQYF. The CDR3 bases are TGTGCCTGGAGTGTAAGGTCGGGACTAGCGGGAAAAGAGACCCAGTACTTC.

V gene TRBV30 combines with J gene TRBJ2-2, with 8 bases aligning to TRBD1. The CDR3 is 14 amino acids. Germline CDR1 and CDR2: GTSNPN and SVGIG (reference sequence). Trimming cost V 3 bases and J 1 base; bases outside gene matches: 1. As DNA, the CDR3 is TGTGCCTGGAGGGGGACAGGGAACACCGGGGAGCTGTTTTTT. Translation: CAWRGTGNTGELFF.

This clone was counted a few times. The chain couples TRBV19 to TRBJ1-5; 9 bases agree with TRBD1. V shed 6 bases and J 7 bases; nucleotides not matched to a gene: 4. The V gene's germline CDR1 is LNHDA and CDR2 SQIVND (reference sequence). CDR3 length: 13 amino acids. The CDR3: CASRGQGWQPQHF. In nucleotides, the CDR3 is TGTGCCAGTAGGGGACAGGGATGGCAGCCCCAGCATTTT. The complete variable domain, with remaining parts taken from reference TRBV19 and TRBJ1-5, reads DGGITQSPKYLFRKEGQNVTLSCEQNLNHDAMYWYRQDPGQGLRLIYYSQIVNDFQKGDIAEGYSVSREKKESFPLTVTSAQKNPTAFYLCASRGQGWQPQHFGDGTRLSIL.

This chain connects TRBV5-6 to TRBJ2-1; 8 nucleotides line up with TRBD1. V gave up 2 bases and J gave up 3 bases; unmatched junction bases: 7. Germline V CDR1 and CDR2: SGHDT, YYEEEE. The CDR3 has 16 amino acids. CDR3 protein: CASSLVTGTGYNEQFF. CDR3 DNA sequence: TGTGCCAGCAGCTTAGTTACCGGGACAGGCTACAATGAGCAGTTCTTC.

The chain is built from TRBV18 and TRBJ2-3, with 12 bases lining up with TRBD1. With V trimmed by 1 base and J by 3 bases, 2 bases remained unmatched. CDR1 KGHSH and CDR2 LQKENI come from the germline V gene. The CDR3 is 16 residues long. DNA of the CDR3: TGTGCCAGCTCACCACGGGACAGGGGGCTGACAGATACGCAGTATTTT. As protein: CASSPRDRGLTDTQYF.

The chain has TRBV29-1 and TRBJ2-5; 9 nucleotides align to TRBD2. CDR1 and CDR2 from the germline V gene are SQVTM and ANQGSEA. V lost 1 base, J lost 3 bases, and 6 bases stayed unmatched. The CDR3 is 15 residues long. The CDR3 protein is CSVEGGLASEETQYF. Here the CDR3 DNA reads TGCAGCGTTGAAGGGGGACTAGCATCTGAAGAGACCCAGTACTTC. Together with reference TRBV29-1 and TRBJ2-5, the CDR3 gives the full variable domain: SAVISQKPSRDICQRGTSLTIQCQVDSQVTMMFWYRQQPGQSLTLIATANQGSEATYESGFVIDKFPISRPNLTFSTLTVSNMSPEDSSIYLCSVEGGLASEETQYFGPGTRLLVL.

The chain has TRBV2 and TRBJ2-1; TRBD2 aligns across 8 bases. The CDR3 is made up of 16 amino acids. Per the germline V gene, CDR1 is SNHLY and CDR2 is FYNNEI. Trimming took 8 bases from V and 3 from J; bases not matched to a gene: 12. CDR3 DNA sequence: TGTGCCAGCTGGAGGAGCGGGAGTGGTTTCTACAATGAGCAGTTCTTC. Its protein is CASWRSGSGFYNEQFF.

In DNA form, the CDR3 reads TGCGCCAGCAGCTGGTTACCCGGGACAGGCAACACCGGGGAGCTGTTTTTT. Protein: CASSWLPGTGNTGELFF. The chain carries TRBV5-1 and TRBJ2-2, with 8 nucleotides matching TRBD1. From germline, CDR1 is SGHRS and CDR2 YFSETQ. This CDR3 spans 17 amino acids. V dropped 3 bases and J dropped 2; count of bases not matched to a gene: 9.

The rearrangement links TRBV5-1 to TRBJ2-1, with D uncertain. The CDR3 runs 12 residues. V shed 7 bases and J shed 8 bases, with 13 bases lying between them. CDR1 and CDR2 from the germline V gene are SGHRS and YFSETQ. CDR3 nucleotides: TGCGCCAGCTGTCCTGGAACAGATGAGCAGTTCTTC. This sequence encodes CASCPGTDEQFF.

This clone was found once. At one of its ends the junction is not consistent with the germline gene, which may arise from a read error. Additional DNA sequences in this sample encode the identical CDR3. The gene calls are TRBV10-3 and TRBJ1-2; D possibly corresponds to TRBD1 (6 bases). There are 17 residues in the CDR3. Germline V CDR1 and CDR2: ENHRY, SYGVKD. CDR3 sequence (DNA): TGTGCCATCGGGAGAGGGGGAACCAATCCCTCCCACTATGGTTACACCTTC. It specifies CAIGRGGTNPSHYGYTF.

The chain is built from TRBV2 and TRBJ2-2, with D possibly matching TRBD2 (5 bases). The CDR3 contains 14 residues. Germline-derived CDR1 and CDR2 are SNHLY and FYNNEI. Trimming removed 4 bases from V and 6 bases from J, with 12 bases in between. The chain's CDR3 is CASSVGVSAGELFF. The CDR3, as DNA: TGTGCCAGCAGTGTCGGGGTTAGTGCCGGGGAGCTGTTTTTT.

The rearrangement links TRBV28 to TRBJ1-2; the D is unclear. The CDR3 covers 14 residues. CDR1 is MDHEN and CDR2 is SYDVKM in the germline V gene. Trimming took 6 bases from V and 2 from J, leaving 13 bases between them. DNA of the CDR3: TGTGCCAGCAGCGAATTTCACTTGAACTATGGCTACACCTTC. This sequence encodes CASSEFHLNYGYTF.

The sample holds one count of this clone. This may stem from a read error, because a much larger clone lies one nucleotide away. The chain recombines TRBV30 with TRBJ1-6; TRBD1 aligns across 8 bases. The CDR3 runs 14 residues. CDR1 and CDR2 from the germline V gene are GTSNPN and SVGIG (reference sequence). CDR3 bases: TGTGCTCACGAGGACAGGGTAATGGATTCACCCCTCCACTTT. It codes for CAHEDRVMDSPLHF.